Each of the 30 T cell receptor beta chains below was sequenced from the same sample in a study of shared clonotypes between healthy human individuals. TCRdb keeps only in-frame clones here, not all; method: immunoSEQ multiplex PCR. The sample has about 2.1 million clones, 90% to 95% seen once. Terminally differentiated effector memory CD45RA+ cells were left out of the naive CD8 fraction, which was CD45RO-negative and positively selected for CCR7. Sequencing was performed on naive CD8+ T cells from PBMCs. The source is a man younger than 35 in good health. Some clones in this sample may be carry-over from other donors' samples.

CDR3 protein: CASSPSPGTSGRDEQYF. In nucleotides, the CDR3 is TGTGCCAGCAGCCCAAGCCCCGGGACTAGCGGGAGGGACGAGCAGTACTTC. The chain employs TRBV27 and TRBJ2-7, with 16 bases aligning to TRBD2. CDR3 length: 17 amino acids. The germline V gene encodes CDR1 MNHEY and CDR2 SMNVEV (reference sequence). Trimming at V came to 6 bases and at J to 5 bases, leaving 10 bases not matched to a gene.

The rearrangement uses TRBV5-4 and TRBJ2-2; TRBD1 might be the D (5 bases). Germline V gives CDR1 SGHNT, CDR2 YYREEE (reference sequence). V was shortened by 3 bases and J by 7 bases, with 19 bases between the two germline ends. The CDR3 consists of 16 residues. The DNA of the CDR3 is TGTGCCAGCAGCTCCGTTGTGCGTTTAGGGGTCGGGGAGCTGTTTTTT. Amino acids: CASSSVVRLGVGELFF.

The rearrangement links TRBV5-1 to TRBJ2-2, with D perhaps matching TRBD1 or TRBD2 (6 bases each). Trimming cost V 7 bases and J 5 bases, with 24 bases left between them. The CDR3 totals 17 residues. The germline CDR1 and CDR2 sequences are SGHRS and YFSETQ. Written as DNA, the CDR3 is TGCGCCAGCGGGTCCACAATCAGGGGCGCGGGGACCGGGGAGCTGTTTTTT. Its translation: CASGSTIRGAGTGELFF. Using reference TRBV5-1 and TRBJ2-2 for the parts outside the CDR3, the full variable domain is KAGVTQTPRYLIKTRGQQVTLSCSPISGHRSVSWYQQTPGQGLQFLFEYFSETQRNKGNFPGRFSGRQFSNSRSEMNVSTLELGDSALYLCASGSTIRGAGTGELFFGEGSRLTVL.

V and J are TRBV7-9 and TRBJ2-2; 9 nucleotides match TRBD1. With V trimmed by 5 bases and J by 0 bases, 10 bases remained unmatched. CDR1 SEHNR and CDR2 FQNEAQ come from the germline V gene (reference sequence). The CDR3 loop spans 18 amino acids. The CDR3 loop is CASSAGTGFGANTGELFF. The CDR3 DNA reads as TGTGCCAGCAGCGCCGGGACAGGGTTTGGAGCGAACACCGGGGAGCTGTTTTTT.

Remarks on this clone: The sample contains more than one DNA sequence encoding this CDR3. The rearrangement uses TRBV7-2 and TRBJ2-1, with 7 nucleotides matching TRBD2. Germline V lookup: CDR1 SGHTA, CDR2 FQGNSA. This CDR3 is 14 amino acids long. The V and J ends lost 3 bases and 5 bases, in that order; junction bases with no gene match: 4. CDR3 loop: CASSLVGGDNEQFF. The CDR3 bases are TGTGCCAGCAGCTTGGTGGGAGGGGACAATGAGCAGTTCTTC.

The chain employs TRBV27 and TRBJ2-7, with 9 bases that match TRBD2. V shed 6 bases, J shed 2 bases, and the junction held 5 bases outside the gene matches. The CDR3 has 14 amino acids. Per germline, CDR1 MNHEY and CDR2 SMNVEV (reference sequence). The CDR3 reads CASSWASGAYEQYF. CDR3 sequence (DNA): TGTGCCAGCAGCTGGGCTAGCGGGGCCTACGAGCAGTACTTC.

The gene calls are TRBV21-1 and TRBJ2-5; the table's D call of TRBD2 was not tested on the DNA. TRBV21-1 is a pseudogene locus. The CDR3 consists of 13 residues. This chain's CDR3 is CASSRRGQETQYF. In DNA, the CDR3 is TGTGCCAGCAGCAGGCGGGGGCAAGAGACCCAGTACTTC.

The genes are TRBV15 and TRBJ2-1, with D perhaps TRBD1 or TRBD2 (5 bases each). CDR3 size: 18 residues. V lost 0 bases and J lost 6, with 21 bases in between. Germline CDR1 and CDR2: LNHNV and YYDKDF (reference sequence). The CDR3 DNA follows: TGTGCCACCAGCAGAGAGGGGGTAAGGTCACGGGGCCCCAATGAGCAGTTCTTC. Its protein product is CATSREGVRSRGPNEQFF.

The V call is TRBV2, the J call TRBJ2-3, with D perhaps matching TRBD2 (6 bases). Germline V gene sequence: CDR1 SNHLY, CDR2 FYNNEI. The CDR3 spans 13 residues. Trimming left V 7 bases short and J 3 bases short, with 11 bases between. CDR3 DNA: TGTGCCAGCAACAACGGGGGAACAGATACGCAGTATTTT. This codes for CASNNGGTDTQYF.

The chain couples TRBV14 to TRBJ1-2; D not resolved. Germline V gene sequence: CDR1 SGHDN, CDR2 FVKESK. Trimming shortened V by 3 bases and J by 0 bases, and 8 bases separated the two germline ends. The CDR3 runs to 14 residues. The CDR3 DNA reads as TGTGCCAGCAGCCATTTCCCAACTAACTATGGCTACACCTTC. Amino acids: CASSHFPTNYGYTF.

The chain couples TRBV6-1 to TRBJ2-7; no clear D gene. The germline V gene encodes CDR1 MNHNS and CDR2 SASEGT. Trimming shortened V by 1 base and J by 2 bases, and 9 bases separated the two germline ends. This CDR3 has 14 residues. CDR3 region: CASSEEWGTYEQYF. Here the CDR3 DNA reads TGTGCCAGCAGTGAAGAATGGGGAACCTACGAGCAGTACTTC.

The chain combines TRBV29-1 with TRBJ2-1; TRBD2 might be the D (6 bases). The CDR3 contains 13 residues. V was pared by 4 bases and J by 7 bases, with 14 bases between. In germline, CDR1 is SQVTM, CDR2 ANQGSEA. DNA of the CDR3: TGCAGCGTTGGCTCCGGGACTGGGAATGAGCAGTTCTTC. Protein sequence: CSVGSGTGNEQFF.

The genes are TRBV7-3 and TRBJ2-1; D is unresolved. Trimming shortened V by 5 bases and J by 6 bases, and 8 bases separated the two germline ends. The CDR3 loop spans 12 amino acids. CDR1 is SGHTA and CDR2 is FQGTGA in the germline V gene. This CDR3 reads CASSVYGNEQFF. Written as DNA, the CDR3 is TGTGCCAGCAGCGTGTACGGCAATGAGCAGTTCTTC.

The rearrangement uses TRBV5-6 and TRBJ1-1, with a possible D match to TRBD1 (5 bases). Trimming took off 3 bases at V and 3 bases at J, with 12 bases between the two ends. The CDR3 length is 14 residues. Germline V CDR1 and CDR2: SGHDT, YYEEEE. The DNA of the CDR3 is TGTGCCAGCAGCTCGTTGACAGACGACACTGAAGCTTTCTTT. Translating gives CASSSLTDDTEAFF.

This chain connects TRBV27 to TRBJ1-1; D unresolved. This CDR3 spans 15 amino acids. With 4 bases removed from V and 7 bases from J, the gap between germline ends came to 19 bases. CDR1 and CDR2 (germline): MNHEY, SMNVEV (reference sequence). The DNA of the CDR3 is TGTGCCAGCAGTTCTCCCCTCGCCGGGGTTGGTGAAGCTTTCTTT. Amino acid sequence: CASSSPLAGVGEAFF.

For this clone: The sample carries other DNA sequences with the same CDR3. The J gene is TRBJ2-7, the V gene TRBV7-9, with unresolved D. The length of the CDR3 is 12 residues. The ends were cut back, 1 base at V and 3 bases at J, with 4 bases in the middle. Germline CDR1 reads SEHNR; CDR2 reads FQNEAQ (reference sequence). The CDR3 region is CASSLGDYEQYF. CDR3 in DNA: TGTGCCAGCAGCTTAGGTGACTACGAGCAGTACTTC.

V gene TRBV23-1 combines with J gene TRBJ2-1; tentatively, D is TRBD1 or TRBD2 (5 bases each). TRBV23-1 is placed among ORFs of uncertain function. Between the trimmed V and J ends, which lost 2 bases and 0 bases, there was a span of 20 bases. The CDR3 is 19 residues long. CDR3 nucleotides: TGCGCCAGCAGTCAAACCACCGACCCGTGGGACCTCTCCTACAATGAGCAGTTCTTC. Its protein is CASSQTTDPWDLSYNEQFF.

V is TRBV4-3 and J is TRBJ2-2; TRBD1 matches 11 bases. Germline V lookup: CDR1 LGHNA, CDR2 YSLEER. CDR3 size: 18 residues. With V trimmed by 1 base and J by 6 bases, 10 bases remained unmatched. DNA of the CDR3: TGCGCCAGCAGCCAAGTGTTTAGGACAGGGGGCGCCTCCGGGGAGCTGTTTTTT. Translation: CASSQVFRTGGASGELFF.

J is TRBJ2-7 and V is TRBV9; D ambiguous. The CDR3 consists of 15 residues. V was clipped by 2 bases and J by 4 bases, with 16 bases between them. Germline CDR1 and CDR2: SGDLS and YYNGEE. DNA for the CDR3: TGTGCCAGCAGCGTCGGCACGGAGTCCAATTACGAGCAGTACTTC. Protein product: CASSVGTESNYEQYF.

This clone was counted once. At one boundary the junction diverges from the germline segment, which might be a read error. The rearrangement links TRBV30 to TRBJ2-1; TRBD1 matches at 7 bases. Looked up from germline, CDR1 is GTSNPN and CDR2 is SVGIG (reference sequence). This CDR3 is built from 14 residues. In DNA, the CDR3 is TGTGCCTGGAGTTCAGGGACAGACTACAATGGGCAGTTCTTC. Amino acid sequence: CAWSSGTDYNGQFF.

A word on this clone: The junction departs from the called germline gene at one end, perhaps through a read error. The chain is built from TRBV28 and TRBJ1-1, with D possibly TRBD1 on 6 matching bases. Germline V gene sequence: CDR1 MDHEN, CDR2 SYDVKM. This CDR3 is built from 14 residues. The CDR3 is CASCLRGVGTEAFF. CDR3 coding DNA: TGTGCCAGCTGTTTAAGGGGGGTTGGTACTGAAGCTTTCTTT.

The rearrangement joins TRBV18 to TRBJ1-4; tentatively, D is TRBD1 (6 bases). Germline-derived CDR1 and CDR2 are KGHSH and LQKENI. This CDR3 region has 15 residues. Trimming took 3 bases from V and 2 from J, leaving 10 bases between them. The CDR3 reads CASSPAGATNEKLFF. CDR3 DNA sequence: TGTGCCAGCTCACCGGCAGGGGCGACTAATGAAAAACTGTTTTTT.

The chain couples TRBV7-2 to TRBJ2-2; possible D gene TRBD2, 5 bases. Trimming stripped 4 bases from V and 4 bases from J, with 13 bases between. The CDR3 is made up of 15 amino acids. CDR1 SGHTA and CDR2 FQGNSA come from the germline V gene. In DNA form, the CDR3 reads TGTGCCAGCAGCTCGGACTCCCCGGGCACCGGGGAGCTGTTTTTT. It specifies CASSSDSPGTGELFF.

Note on this clone: The sample contains more than one DNA sequence encoding this CDR3. The chain employs TRBV4-3 and TRBJ2-1, with D tentatively TRBD2 (5 bases). V was shortened by 4 bases and J by 4 bases, with 14 bases between the two germline ends. CDR1 is LGHNA and CDR2 is YSLEER in the germline V gene. This CDR3 comprises 15 residues. CDR3 amino acids: CASSPDGGSYNEQFF. The CDR3 region has the DNA TGCGCCAGCAGCCCGGACGGTGGGAGTTACAATGAGCAGTTCTTC.

J is TRBJ2-1 and V is TRBV10-2; D possibly matches TRBD1 or TRBD2 (5 bases each). Trimming left V 0 bases short and J 9 bases short, with 12 bases between. The CDR3 runs 14 residues. Germline assignment: CDR1 WSHSY and CDR2 SAAADI. The chain's CDR3 is CASSESGPGIEQFF. The DNA of the CDR3 is TGCGCCAGCAGTGAGTCGGGACCGGGGATTGAGCAGTTCTTC.

The J gene is TRBJ1-5, the V gene TRBV30, with 10 bases matching TRBD1. V lost 3 bases, J lost 6 bases, and 8 bases stayed unmatched. The CDR3 runs to 15 residues. Germline V gene lookup returns CDR1 GTSNPN and CDR2 SVGIG (reference sequence). The CDR3 nucleotides read TGTGCCTGGAGGGACCGGGACAGGGGACTTCAGCCCCAGCATTTT. Translation: CAWRDRDRGLQPQHF.

This chain connects TRBV4-3 to TRBJ1-2, with no clear D. Looked up from germline, CDR1 is LGHNA and CDR2 is YSLEER. V lost 0 bases to trimming and J lost 5 bases, with 13 bases between them. This CDR3 has 15 residues. CDR3 region: CASSQERRPAYGYTF. CDR3 bases: TGCGCCAGCAGCCAAGAACGCCGACCGGCTTATGGCTACACCTTC.

The chain joins TRBV11-2 to TRBJ2-7; 8 nucleotides agree with TRBD1. The CDR3 loop spans 13 amino acids. Losses at the gene ends were 9 bases for V and 4 bases for J; bases not matched to a gene: 8. Germline lookup yields CDR1 SGHAT and CDR2 FQNNGV. For the CDR3, the DNA is TGTGCCAGTGTAGGGACAGGAGAATACGAGCAGTACTTC. As protein: CASVGTGEYEQYF.

This clone was recorded once. CDR3 coding DNA: TGTGCCAGCAGCCCCGGGATGACCCCGCACTATGGCTACACCTTC. Amino acid sequence: CASSPGMTPHYGYTF. The chain carries TRBV7-9 and TRBJ1-2, with D uncertain. The V gene lost 5 bases and the J gene lost 3 bases, with 16 bases spanning the gap. Per the germline V gene, CDR1 is SEHNR and CDR2 is FQNEAQ (reference sequence). The CDR3 has 15 amino acids.

This chain uses TRBV28 with TRBJ2-3; no clear D. Germline loops: CDR1 MDHEN, CDR2 SYDVKM. The V and J ends lost 7 bases and 1 base respectively, with 12 bases between them. The CDR3 totals 14 residues. The CDR3 is CASTSTGGTDTQYF. CDR3 nucleotides: TGTGCCAGCACCTCTACGGGCGGCACAGATACGCAGTATTTT.